Shown below are 4 T cell receptor beta chains from a single sample sequenced in a study of CD8 T cells in ankylosing spondylitis. Broader study findings: Blood from ankylosing spondylitis patients appeared to carry a characteristic roughly 8-variant TCR beta motif.

The antigens these receptors bind are not known. Using its own MiXCR run on the 5' RACE reads, TCRdb lists one record per CDR3 protein. The sample gives approximately 540,000 distinct CDR3 sequences, roughly 13% of which show up once; about 6.5% is in the top ten. Sequencing was performed on blood, either unsorted or a sorted T cell fraction (not recorded which). The receptors derive from a male donor with ankylosing spondylitis.

This clonotype was seen a few times. V usage is TRBV3-1 and J usage is TRBJ2-1; no clear D. The V and J ends lost 4 bases and 8 bases respectively, with 9 bases between them. The CDR3 length is 12 residues. CDR1 is LGHDT and CDR2 is YNNKEL in the germline V gene (reference sequence). The CDR3 nucleotides are TGTGCCAGCAGCCCCCACTGGGATGAGCAGTTCTTC. It specifies CASSPHWDEQFF.

The genes are TRBV20-1 and TRBJ2-1, with 10 bases aligning to TRBD2. Germline-derived CDR1 and CDR2 are DFQATT and SNEGSKA (reference sequence). Trimming cost V 0 bases and J 10 bases; bases outside gene matches: 12. The CDR3 totals 16 residues. DNA of the CDR3: TGCAGTGCTAGAGAGGTAGGGCTAGCGGGAGTTCAGGAGCAGTTCTTC. Its translation: CSAREVGLAGVQEQFF.

This rearrangement joins TRBV7-6 to TRBJ1-6, with D tentatively TRBD1 (6 bases). Trimming removed 2 bases at V and 7 bases at J, with 12 bases between. CDR1 SGHVS and CDR2 FNYEAQ come from the germline V gene. The CDR3 is made up of 15 amino acids. Here the CDR3 DNA reads TGTGCCAGCAGCTTAAGAGGGGGGGACAATTCACCCCTCCACTTT. Translated: CASSLRGGDNSPLHF.

In this sample, this clonotype turned up many times. V is TRBV12-3 or TRBV12-4 and J is TRBJ1-2; TRBD1 is a possible D gene (6 bases). V was pared by 5 bases and J by 4 bases, with 17 bases between. The CDR3 is 15 residues long. As DNA, the CDR3 is TGTGCCAGCAGTATGGGGGCAAGGCCCGCCTATGGCTACACCTTC. Protein product: CASSMGARPAYGYTF.